The sequence of this T cell receptor beta chain was determined in a study of T-cell memory formation after mild COVID-19. Study-wide context: The two donors had largely donor-specific TCR clusters. Study-level findings and limits: Later expanders leaned CD4+, whereas day 15 to 85 contracting clones were balanced CD4/CD8. CD4+ contracting clones were found mainly in CM and EM, and CD8+ ones in EMRA.

On this clonotype itself: Antigen specificity is unknown.

There are 13 residues in the CDR3. V was cut by 5 bases and J by 0 bases, with 10 bases left in between. Germline V gene sequence: CDR1 SQVTM, CDR2 ANQGSEA. Barcoded TCR alpha and TCR beta cDNA libraries with UMIs came from 5'RACE using constant-segment primers. From the 5' RACE reads, TCRdb called clonotypes with MiXCR, one entry per CDR3 protein. The table records about 360,000 distinct CDR3 sequences, roughly an eighth of them present only once. This chain links TRBV29-1 with TRBJ1-1; D uncertain. This TCR derives from a young man who had mild COVID-19 (a few samples of this study predate the infection). Cell type and time point are not known. Source material: PBMCs or a T cell subset sorted from them (not recorded which). CDR3 region: CSVQDFMNTEAFF. The CDR3 nucleotides are TGCAGCGTTCAGGACTTCATGAACACTGAAGCTTTCTTT.